This T cell receptor (beta chain) was obtained from a study of control samples from healthy donors and cancer patients (dated by TCRdb to the early 2020s). A distance of 13 bases separates the germline ends of V and J, which lose 2 bases and 3 bases respectively. The germline V gene specifies SGHTA as CDR1 and FQGTGA as CDR2. The CDR3, cysteine through phenylalanine, is 15 amino acids long. The read is trimmed to its CDR3 DNA, 45 bases read in frame from base 1. This clone was observed a single time. No cognate antigen has been identified for it. No quality values exist for individual bases; no much larger clone is one base distant. Preparation of the library involved the immunoSEQ multiplex PCR assay. The table comes from immuneACCESS by way of TCRdb, which keeps in-frame sequences with V and J called. Part of the clones is missing from these tables; in studies checked, under half for an unresolved V gene and the rest for unknown reasons. Within this sample are around 110,000 clones, with 88% of them counted one time only. Jointly, the top ten make up less than 3% of the sample.

The sequenced material came from blood. Recombination linked TRBV7-3 to TRBJ1-2; TRBD1 is perhaps the D gene, given 5 matching bases. The origin of this receptor is a woman aged 70-85 years in good health. The CDR3 here reads CASSLQGVGDYGYTF. The nucleotide sequence is TGTGCCAGCAGCTTACAGGGAGTGGGTGACTATGGCTACACCTTC.